This entry features one T cell receptor (beta chain) sequence. This entry is derived from a study of cytomegalovirus exposure and HLA in healthy donors. The wider study: A prior analysis found 117 million unique TCR beta sequences from around 180 million T cells.

The CDR3 has 16 amino acids. Trimming removed 3 bases from V and 4 bases from J; junction bases left unmatched: 10. Germline V gene sequence: CDR1 KGHSH, CDR2 LQKENI. Primers: 60 Vbeta forward and 13 Jbeta reverse. Sequenced by immunoSEQ multiplex PCR; TCRdb stores in-frame clones only, minus some. The listing records 130,000 or so clones. Sequences were obtained from PBMCs. This clonotype was sampled from an older woman in good health and CMV-seronegative. The gene calls are TRBV18 and TRBJ1-2, with 8 nucleotides matching TRBD1. The CDR3 reads CASSPQGGQGGYGYTF. In nucleotides, the CDR3 is TGTGCCAGCTCACCTCAGGGCGGACAGGGCGGCTATGGCTACACCTTC.